This T cell receptor beta chain was sequenced in a study of graft-versus-host responses after intestinal transplantation. There are 13 residues in the CDR3. In germline, CDR1 is LNHNV, CDR2 YYDKDF (reference sequence). V was clipped by 1 base and J by 6 bases, with 9 bases between them. Here immunoSEQ multiplex PCR was the method, and the copy in TCRdb shows in-frame clones only, minus some. The data show about 92,000 clones, around 86% seen once. Notes on this clone: What it binds is not known.

The rearrangement joins TRBV15 to TRBJ1-1; TRBD1 is a possible D gene (5 bases). This receptor was taken from a human donor who received an intestinal transplant. This specimen was unstimulated CD8+ T cells sorted from spleen or lymph node cells, taken before intestinal transplant. The CDR3 bases are TGTGCCACCAGCAGAGCTGGGGGAGCTGAAGCTTTCTTT. It yields the protein CATSRAGGAEAFF.